This note documents a single TCR beta chain sequence. Recruits, aged roughly 18 to 95 years, lived in 25 or so US areas. Cohorts were assigned according to the clinical history that participants reported. Recovery among Cohort 3 donors was established by two negative PCRs, clearance, or symptom resolution. This CDR3 has 15 residues. V lost 2 bases, J lost 5 bases, and 5 bases stayed unmatched. Germline V gene lookup returns CDR1 MNHEY and CDR2 SVGEGT. These data come from a study of blood T cell repertoires in COVID-19. Data came from immunoSEQ multiplex PCR; TCRdb stores just in-frame clones and leaves some out. The data contain fewer than 250,000 clones, about four fifths of them singletons.

The rearrangement links TRBV6-2 or TRBV6-3 to TRBJ2-7; 11 nucleotides line up with TRBD2. This sequence originates from a woman aged 25-40 years who had recovered from COVID-19. Sequencing was done on a sample of PBMCs or T cells enriched from blood (not recorded which). Here the CDR3 reads CASSYRVAGGNEQYF. Here the CDR3 DNA reads TGTGCCAGCAGTTACAGAGTAGCGGGAGGGAACGAGCAGTACTTC.